This is a list of T cell receptor beta chains from one sample in a study of blood T cell dynamics during melanoma immunotherapy. Using immunoSEQ multiplex PCR, the repertoire was profiled, and TCRdb retains in-frame clones only, with some absent. Of about 14,000 clones detected, about 90% appear once; the ten largest clones hold about 0.17%. Here the sequenced sample was effector memory CD8+ T cells from blood, taken from a patient treated with checkpoint blockade. All receptors come from a human donor with melanoma. The CDR3 runs from the conserved cysteine through the conserved F or W. D genes are given only for firm matches. Clone sizes are given selectively: once, few, many, or a class where the clone is expanded.

j_call v_call clone_size d_call cdr3_nt cdr3_aa
TRBJ2-7 TRBV9 . . TGTGCCAGCAGCGTAGGAGGGGACGACGACGAGCAGTACTTC CASSVGGDDDEQYF
TRBJ1-1 TRBV27 . . TGTGCCAGCAGTTTGAGGAGTCCGGAAGAAGCTTTCTTT CASSLRSPEEAFF
TRBJ2-1 TRBV6-1 few TRBD2 TGTGCCAGCAGTGAAGCGGGAGCGGGAAGGGTAAATGAGCAGTTCTTC CASSEAGAGRVNEQFF
TRBJ1-5 TRBV5-5 . . TGTGCCAGCAGCTTGGAGTACTCTGGCCAGCCCCAGCATTTT CASSLEYSGQPQHF
TRBJ1-1 TRBV29-1 once . TGCAGCGTTGAAAATGGGGTCACCAACCCTGAAGCTTTCTTT CSVENGVTNPEAFF
TRBJ1-1 TRBV7-6 . . TGTGCCAGCAGCTTCGGGGGCTCCGGTGAAGCTTTCTTT CASSFGGSGEAFF
TRBJ1-2 TRBV28 . TRBD1 TGTGCCAGCAGTTGGACAGGGAACTATGGCTACACCTTC CASSWTGNYGYTF
TRBJ2-3 TRBV28 . TRBD1 TGTGCCAGCACCACGGGGACAGGGGGGACAGATACGCAGTATTTT CASTTGTGGTDTQYF
TRBJ2-7 TRBV19 . . TGTGCCAGTAGTAGTGGACGGCCGCTGGGGCAGTACTTC CASSSGRPLGQYF
TRBJ2-7 TRBV11-2 . . TGTGCCAGCAGCCAGGTTGTCGCGTACTTC CASSQVVAYF
TRBJ1-1 TRBV6-5 . . TGTGCCAGCAGTTACTCCGGCAGCTTTTTCACTGAAGCTTTCTTT CASSYSGSFFTEAFF
TRBJ1-5 TRBV28 . . TGTGCCAGCAGTTCCTCCCCCAGGGTCAATCAGCCCCAGCATTTT CASSSSPRVNQPQHF
TRBJ1-1 TRBV11-2 . TRBD1 TGTGCCAGCAGCTCGACAGGGGGAAACACTGAAGCTTTCTTT CASSSTGGNTEAFF
TRBJ1-1 TRBV6-5 . . TGTGCCAGCAGTCCTGAAGCTTTCTTT CASSPEAFF
TRBJ2-7 TRBV18 . . TGTGCCAGCTCACTCCCCGACTTTTACGAGCAGTACTTC CASSLPDFYEQYF
TRBJ2-7 TRBV19 . TRBD1 TGTGCCAGTAGCGTGGGACAGGGGGCCTCCTACGAGCAGTACTTC CASSVGQGASYEQYF
TRBJ2-5 TRBV9 once . TGTGCCAGCAGCGTGTCAGGGCTTCAAGAGACCCAGTACTTC CASSVSGLQETQYF
TRBJ1-5 TRBV10-2 . . TGCGCCAGCAGTGGGAGGGGATTTTATAGCAATCAGCCCCAGCATTTT CASSGRGFYSNQPQHF
TRBJ1-2 TRBV11-2 few . TGTGCCAGCAGCCCCGGACGGGGGACTAACTATGGCTACACCTTC CASSPGRGTNYGYTF
TRBJ1-1 TRBV7-3 once . TGTGCCAGCAGCTTAACCCCGACCGAAACGAACACTGAAGCTTTCTTT CASSLTPTETNTEAFF
TRBJ1-2 TRBV27 . . TGTGCCAGCAGCCCGACAGAAAACTATGGCTACACCTTC CASSPTENYGYTF
TRBJ2-2 TRBV19 . . TGTGCCAGTAGTATCTCCCTCTTCAGCAACGGGGAGCTGTTTTTT CASSISLFSNGELFF
TRBJ2-7 TRBV5-4 . . TGTGCCAGCAGCTTGAATTCTGGGAGGGAGCAGTACTTC CASSLNSGREQYF
TRBJ2-1 TRBV28 once TRBD2 TGTGCCAGCAGACCTAGACTAGCGGGGAAAGGTTTTGAGCAGTTCTTC CASRPRLAGKGFEQFF